The next 30 T cell receptor beta chains were all read from a single sample in a study of human T cells and chemical hapten exposure. Specified time point: pre-sensitization, week 0. The treatment denotes: therapeutic diphenylcyclopropenone sensitization with weekly scalp DPC. TCRdb itself ran the RACE reads through MiXCR, one entry per CDR3 protein. The sample carries under 200,000 distinct CDR3 sequences, 25% to 30% recorded once. Source: whole blood, taken in connection with sensitization to the hapten diphenylcyclopropenone (DPC). The receptors stem from a woman aged 25-40 years with alopecia areata. Some clones in this sample may be carry-over from other donors' samples.

This clonotype has only a few counts. The rearrangement joins TRBV29-1 to TRBJ2-5, with TRBD1 matching over 7 bases. V shed 2 bases, J shed 5 bases, and the junction held 5 bases outside the gene matches. Germline V gene sequence: CDR1 SQVTM, CDR2 ANQGSEA. This CDR3 has 13 amino acids. DNA for the CDR3: TGCAGCGTTGAATTGGGCAGGGGGGAGACCCAGTACTTC. Encoded protein: CSVELGRGETQYF.

The gene calls are TRBV6-2 or TRBV6-3 and TRBJ2-1; D gene uncertain. The CDR3 has 13 amino acids. Germline lookup yields CDR1 MNHEY and CDR2 SVGEGT. V lost 5 bases, J lost 6 bases, and 11 bases lay in between. DNA for the CDR3: TGTGCCAGCAGTCCCCGATATGGCAATGAGCAGTTCTTC. Residues: CASSPRYGNEQFF.

This sequence joins TRBV7-2 and TRBJ1-4; no definite D call. The CDR3 covers 14 residues. V shed 1 base and J shed 8 bases, with 11 bases lying between them. Germline lookup yields CDR1 SGHTA and CDR2 FQGNSA. The CDR3 DNA sequence: TGTGCCAGCAGCTTAGGAGGGTACGGGGAAAAACTGTTTTTT. Its translation is CASSLGGYGEKLFF.

This clonotype was detected only a few times. This chain links TRBV27 with TRBJ1-3; D is unclear. Looked up from germline, CDR1 is MNHEY and CDR2 is SMNVEV (reference sequence). The V gene lost 2 bases and the J gene lost 2 bases, with 7 bases spanning the gap. The CDR3 sequence is 14 residues long. The CDR3 loop is CASSLNSAGNTIYF. The DNA of the CDR3 is TGTGCCAGCAGTTTAAACTCGGCTGGAAACACCATATATTTT.

The rearrangement joins TRBV29-1 to TRBJ2-7; tentative D call: TRBD1 (5 bases). The CDR3 contains 11 residues. V lost 5 bases and J lost 4, with 9 bases in between. Germline loops: CDR1 SQVTM, CDR2 ANQGSEA. The CDR3 is CSVTTGYEQYF. The DNA for the CDR3 is TGCAGCGTTACTACAGGATACGAGCAGTACTTC.

This chain links TRBV18 with TRBJ1-1; possibly TRBD1 for D (6 bases). CDR3 length: 14 residues. V was shortened by 10 bases and J by 3 bases, with 18 bases between the two germline ends. CDR1 is KGHSH and CDR2 is LQKENI in the germline V gene. The CDR3 DNA is TGTGCCACCACTTTCCTACAGGGATACACTGAAGCTTTCTTT. Amino acids: CATTFLQGYTEAFF.

V is TRBV20-1 and J is TRBJ2-7; D is perhaps TRBD1 or TRBD2 (5 bases each). Germline CDR1 DFQATT, CDR2 SNEGSKA (reference sequence). The CDR3 covers 15 residues. V was pared by 6 bases and J by 5 bases, with 23 bases between. The CDR3, as DNA: TGCAGTGCCTCTCGGGACGGGACCCCCGAGGACGAGCAGTACTTC. Protein product: CSASRDGTPEDEQYF.

V gene TRBV20-1 combines with J gene TRBJ2-5, with TRBD2 matching 11 bases. Unmatched junction bases numbered 8, after V lost 5 bases and J lost 0 bases. Germline-derived CDR1 and CDR2 are DFQATT and SNEGSKA (reference sequence). This CDR3 has 16 amino acids. This CDR3 is CSAARLAGNYQETQYF. The CDR3 DNA is TGCAGTGCTGCTCGACTAGCGGGGAACTACCAAGAGACCCAGTACTTC.

The chain joins TRBV6-5 to TRBJ1-5; D uncertain. The CDR3 covers 14 residues. V lost 2 bases, J lost 3 bases, and 8 bases lay in between. From germline, CDR1 is MNHEY and CDR2 SVGAGI. The CDR3 sequence: CASSYHGDNQPQHF. The CDR3 region has the DNA TGTGCCAGCAGTTACCACGGGGACAATCAGCCCCAGCATTTT.

This clonotype was detected only a few times. J is TRBJ2-3 and V is TRBV27; 10 bases map to TRBD2. Germline-derived CDR1 and CDR2 are MNHEY and SMNVEV (reference sequence). The V gene end was trimmed by 5 bases and the J gene end by 6 bases; junction bases not matched to a gene: 8. There are 15 residues in the CDR3. As DNA, the CDR3 is TGTGCCAGCAGTCAAATAGCGGGGGGCAGGGATACGCAGTATTTT. Translation: CASSQIAGGRDTQYF.

This clonotype was seen a handful of times. The DNA for the CDR3 is TGCAGCGTTCGGGGACTAGCGGGAGTAGAGACCCAGTACTTC. Translated, it gives CSVRGLAGVETQYF. This chain connects TRBV29-1 to TRBJ2-5, with 14 bases lining up with TRBD2. V lost 5 bases, J lost 4 bases, and 3 bases stayed unmatched. CDR3 length equals 14 residues. Per germline, CDR1 SQVTM and CDR2 ANQGSEA.

In its sample, this clonotype was seen a few times. J is TRBJ2-2 and V is TRBV6-5, with D uncertain. V was pared by 4 bases and J by 3 bases, with 9 bases between. This CDR3 spans 14 amino acids. Germline V gene sequence: CDR1 MNHEY, CDR2 SVGAGI. The CDR3, as DNA: TGTGCCAGCAGTTTGTCGGCTTACACCGGGGAGCTGTTTTTT. Translated, it gives CASSLSAYTGELFF.

This clonotype was found many times. V usage is TRBV5-6 and J usage is TRBJ2-7; 9 nucleotides line up with TRBD1. V was clipped by 4 bases and J by 3 bases; unmatched bases: 5. The germline CDR1 and CDR2 sequences are SGHDT and YYEEEE. The CDR3 extends over 14 amino acids. CDR3 residues: CASSPGTGSYEQYF. The CDR3 bases are TGTGCCAGCAGCCCCGGGACAGGGAGCTACGAGCAGTACTTC. Together with reference TRBV5-6 and TRBJ2-7, the CDR3 gives the full variable domain: DAGVTQSPTHLIKTRGQQVTLRCSPKSGHDTVSWYQQALGQGPQFIFQYYEEEERQRGNFPDRFSGHQFPNYSSELNVNALLLGDSALYLCASSPGTGSYEQYFGPGTRLTVT.

Only a few counts were recorded for this clonotype. This chain joins TRBV7-8 and TRBJ2-1; possible D gene TRBD1, 5 bases. Deletions cut 4 bases from V and 4 bases from J, with 8 bases between. The CDR3 spans 13 residues. The germline V gene has CDR1 SGHVS and CDR2 FQNEAQ. CDR3 in amino acids: CASSSQEYNEQFF. CDR3 DNA sequence: TGTGCCAGCAGCTCACAGGAGTACAATGAGCAGTTCTTC. Full variable domain (rest looked up from reference TRBV7-8 and TRBJ2-1): GAGVSQSPRYKVAKRGQDVALRCDPISGHVSLFWYQQALGQGPEFLTYFQNEAQLDKSGLPSDRFFAERPEGSVSTLKIQRTQQEDSAVYLCASSSQEYNEQFFGPGTRLTVL.

This clonotype was counted only a few times. The chain combines TRBV4-2 with TRBJ1-2; TRBD1 matches at 10 bases. V lost 1 base to trimming and J lost 8 bases; unmatched junction nucleotides: 13. The CDR3 covers 17 residues. Germline CDR1 and CDR2: LGHNA and YNFKEQ. CDR3 protein: CASSQARYRDRGGGYTF. CDR3 nucleotide sequence: TGTGCCAGCAGCCAAGCCAGATACCGGGACAGGGGAGGGGGCTACACCTTC.

This clonotype was picked up a small number of times. This chain uses TRBV4-3 with TRBJ2-4, with D hard to call. Trimming took off 0 bases at V and 6 bases at J, with 12 bases between the two ends. The germline gives CDR1 LGHNA, CDR2 YSLEER. This CDR3 has 15 amino acids. CDR3 DNA sequence: TGCGCCAGCAGCCAAGATATCGGCTACGGAAACATTCAGTACTTC. Translation gives CASSQDIGYGNIQYF.

This clonotype has more than one count but fewer than ten. V is TRBV7-8 and J is TRBJ2-7; D possibly corresponds to TRBD2 (6 bases). The germline gives CDR1 SGHVS, CDR2 FQNEAQ. Trimming took off 8 bases at V and 3 bases at J, with 17 bases between the two ends. This CDR3 region has 14 residues. CDR3 region: CASGRRDSLYEQYF. The CDR3 bases are TGTGCCAGCGGACGGAGGGACTCGCTCTACGAGCAGTACTTC. The full variable domain, its missing parts supplied by reference TRBV7-8 and TRBJ2-7, is GAGVSQSPRYKVAKRGQDVALRCDPISGHVSLFWYQQALGQGPEFLTYFQNEAQLDKSGLPSDRFFAERPEGSVSTLKIQRTQQEDSAVYLCASGRRDSLYEQYFGPGTRLTVT.

This clonotype has a handful of counts. The chain couples TRBV4-1 to TRBJ1-6, with unresolved D. The CDR3 loop spans 15 amino acids. CDR1 is MGHRA, CDR2 YSYEKL, per germline. Trimming left V 1 base short and J 1 base short, with 5 bases between. The CDR3 nucleotides are TGCGCCAGCAGCCAAGCGGGGTCCTATAATTCACCCCTCCACTTT. Its protein is CASSQAGSYNSPLHF.

This chain joins TRBV9 and TRBJ2-2, with a weak D call TRBD2 (5 bases). Germline V gene data show CDR1 as SGDLS and CDR2 as YYNGEE. V was clipped by 0 bases and J by 4 bases, with 10 bases between them. The CDR3 is 15 residues long. The CDR3 here is CASSVASQVTGELFF. The CDR3, as DNA: TGTGCCAGCAGCGTAGCTAGCCAGGTCACCGGGGAGCTGTTTTTT.

This chain uses TRBV28 with TRBJ1-5; possibly TRBD1 for D (6 bases). The CDR3 runs 15 residues. CDR1 is MDHEN and CDR2 is SYDVKM in the germline V gene. Trimming removed 6 bases at V and 6 bases at J, with 18 bases between. CDR3 DNA: TGTGCCAGCAGCCCTACAGGGACCCAGGCTCAGCCCCAGCATTTT. Amino acid sequence: CASSPTGTQAQPQHF.

This clonotype appeared a few times. The CDR3 nucleotides are TGTGCCAGTTTGAGTGGGGGGGGGAACCGCTATGGCTACACCTTC. Translated, it gives CASLSGGGNRYGYTF. This chain links TRBV28 with TRBJ1-2; the D gene is possibly TRBD1 (5 bases). Germline V gene data show CDR1 as MDHEN and CDR2 as SYDVKM. Trimming removed 9 bases at V and 4 bases at J, with 21 bases between. This CDR3 is built from 15 residues.

This clonotype occurred a few times. The V and J genes are TRBV27 and TRBJ2-7; 12 bases match TRBD2. Germline V lookup: CDR1 MNHEY, CDR2 SMNVEV (reference sequence). The CDR3 is 17 amino acids. J gave up 3 bases and V 5 bases, and 11 bases lay outside the gene matches. The CDR3 sequence: CASSPTPLAGGLYEQYF. CDR3 in DNA: TGTGCCAGCAGTCCGACCCCCCTAGCGGGGGGGCTCTACGAGCAGTACTTC.

This clonotype was seen only a few times. The gene calls are TRBV28 and TRBJ2-2; the D gene is possibly TRBD2 (6 bases). Germline assignment: CDR1 MDHEN and CDR2 SYDVKM. V dropped 3 bases and J dropped 4 bases, with 12 bases sitting between them. CDR3 size: 15 residues. The CDR3 spells CASSFRGLLTGELFF. The CDR3 DNA reads as TGTGCCAGCAGTTTTAGGGGACTCCTCACCGGGGAGCTGTTTTTT.

This clonotype was picked up a small number of times. The J gene is TRBJ1-2, the V gene TRBV28; tentative D call: TRBD1 (5 bases). This CDR3 is 13 amino acids long. Germline V CDR1 and CDR2: MDHEN, SYDVKM. V shed 6 bases and J shed 4 bases, with 12 bases lying between them. CDR3 residues: CASRESGGYGYTF. The CDR3 DNA reads as TGTGCCAGCAGGGAGTCGGGGGGCTATGGCTACACCTTC.

This chain uses TRBV5-6 with TRBJ2-5; TRBD1 might be the D (6 bases). V lost 4 bases to trimming and J lost 5 bases, with 18 bases between them. Germline loops: CDR1 SGHDT, CDR2 YYEEEE. CDR3 length equals 15 residues. The CDR3 here is CASSPGQGMEETQYF. The CDR3 DNA sequence: TGTGCCAGCAGCCCGGGTCAGGGGATGGAGGAGACCCAGTACTTC.

This clonotype was observed a handful of times. In DNA, the CDR3 is TGTGCCAGCCTAGCGTCCACCGGGGAGCTGTTTTTT. Its protein is CASLASTGELFF. This chain uses TRBV28 with TRBJ2-2; weak D call: TRBD2 (6 bases). CDR1 is MDHEN and CDR2 is SYDVKM in the germline V gene. The germline V and J ends were trimmed by 8 bases and 4 bases, with 8 bases remaining between them. The CDR3 consists of 12 residues.

The V call is TRBV2, the J call TRBJ2-1; a possible D gene is TRBD2 (5 bases). CDR3 size: 14 residues. Germline assignment: CDR1 SNHLY and CDR2 FYNNEI. Trimming pared 1 base from V and 5 bases from J, leaving 9 bases between. CDR3 sequence: CASSEGSGDNEQFF. In DNA, the CDR3 is TGTGCCAGCAGTGAAGGGTCCGGGGACAATGAGCAGTTCTTC.

This clonotype was recorded a few times. The V call is TRBV6-1, the J call TRBJ1-2; no definite D call. Trimming pared 7 bases from V and 0 bases from J, leaving 6 bases between. Looked up from germline, CDR1 is MNHNS and CDR2 is SASEGT. The CDR3 runs to 12 residues. The CDR3 nucleotides are TGTGCCAGCATACCGGCTAACTATGGCTACACCTTC. This translates into CASIPANYGYTF.

This clonotype was seen more than once but under ten times. The chain couples TRBV11-2 to TRBJ1-5; the match to TRBD1 covers 10 bases. The V segment lost 5 bases and the J segment 4 bases; nucleotides outside the gene matches: 5. The CDR3 covers 15 residues. Germline-derived CDR1 and CDR2 are SGHAT and FQNNGV. CDR3 bases: TGTGCCAGCAGCAAGGGACAGGGGCTTAATCAGCCCCAGCATTTT. Protein product: CASSKGQGLNQPQHF.

The chain is built from TRBV28 and TRBJ1-4; 9 bases are a match to TRBD1. Germline V gene sequence: CDR1 MDHEN, CDR2 SYDVKM. V lost 5 bases to trimming and J lost 5 bases; unmatched junction nucleotides: 9. CDR3 length equals 16 residues. The CDR3 region is CASSRLGQGENEKLFF. Here the CDR3 DNA reads TGTGCCAGCAGTAGATTGGGACAGGGAGAGAATGAAAAACTGTTTTTT.